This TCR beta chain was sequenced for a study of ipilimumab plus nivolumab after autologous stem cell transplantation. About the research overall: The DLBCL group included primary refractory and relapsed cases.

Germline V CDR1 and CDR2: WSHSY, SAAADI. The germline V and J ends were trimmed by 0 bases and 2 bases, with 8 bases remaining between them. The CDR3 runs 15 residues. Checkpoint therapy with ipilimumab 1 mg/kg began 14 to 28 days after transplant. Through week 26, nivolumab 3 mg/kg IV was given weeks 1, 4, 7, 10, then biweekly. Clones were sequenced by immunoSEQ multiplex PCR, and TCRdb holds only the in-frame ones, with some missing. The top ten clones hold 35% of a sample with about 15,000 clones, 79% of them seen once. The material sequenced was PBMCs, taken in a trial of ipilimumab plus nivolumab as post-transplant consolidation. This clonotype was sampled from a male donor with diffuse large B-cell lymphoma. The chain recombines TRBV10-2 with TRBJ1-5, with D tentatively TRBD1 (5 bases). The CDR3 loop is CASSESGGGNQPQHF. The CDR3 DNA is TGCGCCAGCAGTGAGTCGGGGGGGGGCAATCAGCCCCAGCATTTT.